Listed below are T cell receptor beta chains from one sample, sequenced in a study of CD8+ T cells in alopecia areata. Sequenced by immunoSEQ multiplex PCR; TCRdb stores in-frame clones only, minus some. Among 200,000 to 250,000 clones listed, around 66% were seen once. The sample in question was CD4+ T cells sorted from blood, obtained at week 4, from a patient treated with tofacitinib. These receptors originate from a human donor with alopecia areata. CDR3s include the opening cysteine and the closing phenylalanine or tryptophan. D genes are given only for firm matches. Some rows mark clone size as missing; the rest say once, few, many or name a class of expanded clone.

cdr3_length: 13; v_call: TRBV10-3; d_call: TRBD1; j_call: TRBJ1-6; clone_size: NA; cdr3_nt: TGTGCCACTAACCGGGACAGGGGTTCACCCCTCCACTTT; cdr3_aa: CATNRDRGSPLHF
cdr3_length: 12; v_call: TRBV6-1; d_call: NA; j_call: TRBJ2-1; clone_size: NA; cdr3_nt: TGTGCCAGCAGTCTTCCCCGCAATGAGCAGTTCTTC; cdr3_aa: CASSLPRNEQFF
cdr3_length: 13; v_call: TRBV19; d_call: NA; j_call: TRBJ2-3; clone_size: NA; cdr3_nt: TGTGCCAGTACCACAGGATTCACAGATACGCAGTATTTT; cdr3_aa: CASTTGFTDTQYF
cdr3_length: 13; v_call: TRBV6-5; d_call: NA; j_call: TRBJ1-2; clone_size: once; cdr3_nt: TGTGCCAGCAGTTACCGGGGAGGCTATGGCTACACCTTC; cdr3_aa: CASSYRGGYGYTF
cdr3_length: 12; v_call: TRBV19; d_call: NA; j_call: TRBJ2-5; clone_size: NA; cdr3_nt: TGTGCCAGCAGTAGGGCAGGGGAGACCCAGTACTTC; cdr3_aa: CASSRAGETQYF
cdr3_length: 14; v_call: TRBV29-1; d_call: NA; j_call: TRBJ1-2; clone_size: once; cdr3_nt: TGCAGCGTCGTGACAGGCGTAGCTAACTATGGCTACACCTTC; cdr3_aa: CSVVTGVANYGYTF
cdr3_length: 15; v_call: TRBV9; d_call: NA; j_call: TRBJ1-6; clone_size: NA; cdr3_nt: TGTGCCAGCAGCGTTGGGGGTACAAATAATTCACCCCTCCACTTT; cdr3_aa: CASSVGGTNNSPLHF
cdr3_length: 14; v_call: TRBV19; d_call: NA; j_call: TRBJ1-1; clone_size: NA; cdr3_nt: TGTGCCAGTAGTACTCAGGGGACTAACACTGAAGCTTTCTTT; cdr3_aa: CASSTQGTNTEAFF
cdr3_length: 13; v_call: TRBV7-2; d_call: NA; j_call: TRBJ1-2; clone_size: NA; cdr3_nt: TGTGCCAGCAGCCCGGGTGTCGGATATGGCTACACCTTC; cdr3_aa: CASSPGVGYGYTF
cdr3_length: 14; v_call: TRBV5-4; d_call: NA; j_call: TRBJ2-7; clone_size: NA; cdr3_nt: TGTGCCAGCAGCTTGGCGGAGGGGGCCTACGAGCAGTACTTC; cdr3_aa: CASSLAEGAYEQYF
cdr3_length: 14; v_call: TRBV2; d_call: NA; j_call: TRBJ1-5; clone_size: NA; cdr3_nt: TGTGCCAGCAGTGGGGGTTATAGCAATCAGCCCCAGCATTTT; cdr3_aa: CASSGGYSNQPQHF
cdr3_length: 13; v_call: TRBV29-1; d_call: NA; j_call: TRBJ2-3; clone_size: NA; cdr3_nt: TGCAGCGTTGAACACGAACCCACAGATACGCAGTATTTT; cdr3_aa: CSVEHEPTDTQYF
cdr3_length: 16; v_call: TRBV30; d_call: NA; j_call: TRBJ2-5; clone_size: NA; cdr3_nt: TGTGCCTGGTGTCCCCGCAGGGCAGGGGCGTCAGAGACCCAGTACTTC; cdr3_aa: CAWCPRRAGASETQYF
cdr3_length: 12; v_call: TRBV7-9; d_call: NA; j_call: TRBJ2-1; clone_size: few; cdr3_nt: TGTGCCAGCAGCTTAGCGGTAAATGAGCAGTTCTTC; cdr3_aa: CASSLAVNEQFF
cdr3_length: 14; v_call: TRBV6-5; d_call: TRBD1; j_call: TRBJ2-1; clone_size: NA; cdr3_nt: TGTGCCAGCAGTTACTCGACAGGGCACAATGAGCAGTTCTTC; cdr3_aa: CASSYSTGHNEQFF
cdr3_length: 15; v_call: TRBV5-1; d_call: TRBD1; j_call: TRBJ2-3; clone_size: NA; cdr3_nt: TGCGCCAGCACCCTCGGGACAGGGGGCACAGATACGCAGTATTTT; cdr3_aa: CASTLGTGGTDTQYF
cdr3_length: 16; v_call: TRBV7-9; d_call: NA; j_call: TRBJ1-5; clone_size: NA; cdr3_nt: TGTGCCAGCAGCTTAGTTTCGGCAGGGAGCAATCAGCCCCAGCATTTT; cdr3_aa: CASSLVSAGSNQPQHF
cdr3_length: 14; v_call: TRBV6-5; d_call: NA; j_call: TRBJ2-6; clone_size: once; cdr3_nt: TGTGCCAGCAGCCCCGGGTCTGGGGCCAACGTCCTGACTTTC; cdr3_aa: CASSPGSGANVLTF
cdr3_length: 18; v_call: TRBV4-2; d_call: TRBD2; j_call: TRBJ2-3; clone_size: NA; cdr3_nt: TGTGCCAGCAGCCCCTTCTCCGGGACTAGCGGGGGGGCAGATACGCAGTATTTT; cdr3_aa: CASSPFSGTSGGADTQYF
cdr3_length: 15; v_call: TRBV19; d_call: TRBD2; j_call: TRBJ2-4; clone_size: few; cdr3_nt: TGTGCCAGTAGTACACTAGCGGGGGGGCTTGACATTCAGTACTTC; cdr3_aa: CASSTLAGGLDIQYF
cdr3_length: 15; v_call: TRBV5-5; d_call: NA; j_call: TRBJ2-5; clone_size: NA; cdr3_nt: TGTGCCAGCAGCTTGAGGAACGAGGGTGTGGAGACCCAGTACTTC; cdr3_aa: CASSLRNEGVETQYF
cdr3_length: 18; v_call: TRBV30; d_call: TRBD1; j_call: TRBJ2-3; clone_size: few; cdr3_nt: TGTGCCTGGAGTTCCGGGACAGGGAAGAGAAGAGGGACAGATACGCAGTATTTT; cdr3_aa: CAWSSGTGKRRGTDTQYF